What follows describes a single TCR beta chain. Its antigen remains unidentified. The data derive from a study of Tregs in tolerant kidney transplant recipients. Findings and caveats of the study: Antigen-driven expansion was suggested because donor-specific Tregs expanded more than all Tregs in tolerant patients.

Trimming removed 5 bases from V and 5 bases from J; junction bases left unmatched: 2. Looked up from germline, CDR1 is SGHVS and CDR2 is FNYEAQ. The CDR3 length is 15 residues. The method was immunoSEQ multiplex PCR; TCRdb's version includes in-frame clones alone and lacks a portion of them. In the table there are 100,000 to 130,000 clones, around 90% of which are singletons. Source: CD4+ T cells from blood, taken before the transplant. This chain uses TRBV7-6 with TRBJ2-2, with TRBD2 matching 13 bases. The sequence derives from a human donor who received a combined kidney and bone marrow transplant. The CDR3 loop reads CASSQTSGGTGELFF. In DNA form, the CDR3 reads TGTGCCAGCAGCCAGACTAGCGGGGGGACCGGGGAGCTGTTTTTT. Drawing the rest from reference TRBV7-6 and TRBJ2-2, the complete variable domain is GAGVSQSPRYKVTKRGQDVALRCDPISGHVSLYWYRQALGQGPEFLTYFNYEAQQDKSGLPNDRFSAERPEGSISTLTIQRTEQRDSAMYRCASSQTSGGTGELFFGEGSRLTVL.